Listed below are T cell receptor beta chains from one sample, sequenced in a study of blood T cell repertoires in COVID-19. This table comes from immunoSEQ multiplex PCR, and its TCRdb copy is limited to in-frame clones, with some not included. The sample has about 250,000 clones, 88% seen once. Sequencing input: peripheral blood. Receptor source: a woman between 35 and 50 years old who had recovered from COVID-19. Both conserved end residues are part of each CDR3. A D gene is named only where the DNA matches it firmly. Only some rows state a clone size, as once, few, many or a class for expanded clones.

>TRBJ1-1|-|TRBV5-1|-
CASSFGGARTEAFF
TGCGCCAGCAGCTTCGGGGGGGCTAGGACTGAAGCTTTCTTT
>TRBJ1-5|few|TRBV24-1|-
CATSDARGGDQPQHF
TGTGCCACCAGTGACGCGAGGGGAGGGGATCAGCCCCAGCATTTT
>TRBJ2-3|-|TRBV5-1|-
CASSGGPTDTQYF
TGCGCCAGCAGTGGGGGCCCCACAGATACGCAGTATTTT
>TRBJ1-3|-|TRBV5-1|-
CASSLGTATSSGNTIYF
TGCGCCAGCAGCTTGGGGACAGCTACCAGCTCTGGAAACACCATATATTTT
>TRBJ1-1|-|TRBV2|-
CASSEGVSGAFF
TGTGCCAGCAGTGAAGGCGTGTCCGGGGCTTTCTTT
>TRBJ2-1|-|TRBV3-1/TRBV3-2|TRBD2
CASQTGGSGSLRYNEQFF
TGTGCCAGCCAAACCGGGGGTAGCGGGAGTCTGAGGTACAATGAGCAGTTCTTC
>TRBJ2-3|-|TRBV5-6|TRBD2
CASSKTSGRVNTQYF
TGTGCCAGCAGCAAAACTAGCGGGAGGGTTAATACGCAGTATTTT
>TRBJ2-7|once|TRBV27|TRBD1
CASSLRPGGEQYF
TGTGCCAGCAGTTTACGCCCAGGGGGCGAGCAGTACTTC
>TRBJ2-2|-|TRBV6-5|TRBD2
CASRTLADTGELFF
TGTGCCAGCAGAACCCTAGCGGACACCGGGGAGCTGTTTTTT
>TRBJ2-7|-|TRBV4-2|-
CASSPEGGVSYEQYF
TGTGCCAGCAGCCCCGAGGGGGGGGTGTCCTACGAGCAGTACTTC
>TRBJ2-2|-|TRBV5-1|TRBD2
CASSSRLAGNTGELFF
TGCGCCAGCAGCTCCCGACTAGCGGGGAACACCGGGGAGCTGTTTTTT
>TRBJ2-7|-|TRBV25-1|-
CASSTHAYEQYF
TGTGCCAGCAGCACTCATGCGTACGAGCAGTACTTC
>TRBJ2-5|-|TRBV27|TRBD2
CASSPRVAGVVETQYF
TGTGCCAGCAGTCCCCGGGTAGCGGGAGTGGTAGAGACCCAGTACTTC
>TRBJ2-1|-|TRBV27|-
CASSTLGTSYNEQFF
TGTGCCAGCAGCACCCTAGGGACATCCTACAATGAGCAGTTCTTC
>TRBJ2-7|-|TRBV5-5|-
CASSLALDREGYF
TGTGCCAGCAGCTTGGCCTTGGACAGGGAGGGGTACTTC
>TRBJ1-2|-|TRBV6-5|-
CASSYGGFKMGYTF
TGTGCCAGCAGTTACGGCGGCTTTAAGATGGGCTACACCTTC
>TRBJ2-7|-|TRBV7-2|TRBD2
CASSLVASGRAEGYEQYF
TGTGCCAGCAGCTTAGTGGCCAGCGGGAGGGCCGAGGGCTACGAGCAGTACTTC
>TRBJ2-2|-|TRBV7-3|TRBD1
CASSLTRQGPGELFF
TGTGCCAGCAGCTTAACCAGACAGGGGCCCGGGGAGCTGTTTTTT
>TRBJ2-1|-|TRBV10-3|TRBD2
CATTSGRGDEQFF
TGTGCCACAACTAGCGGGAGGGGTGATGAGCAGTTCTTC
>TRBJ2-7|-|TRBV24-1|-
CATSDLGRDGSYEQYF
TGTGCCACCAGTGATTTGGGGCGGGACGGATCCTACGAGCAGTACTTC